This TCR beta chain was captured in a study of regulatory T cells in long-lasting Graves disease. Documented time point: newly diagnosed GD, antithyroid drugs for less than 3 months. The TCR library used RNA extracted from PBMCs. Study-wide results and limits: A limited number of samples was an acknowledged limitation.

The CDR3 is made up of 14 amino acids. Germline V lookup: CDR1 MNHEY, CDR2 SVGEGT. Trimming at V came to 5 bases and at J to 4 bases, leaving 2 bases not matched to a gene. Arm-PCR of CDR3 regions and iRepertoire HTBI primers were used to build TCR beta libraries. A single record per CDR3 protein comes from TCRdb applying MiXCR to the multiplex PCR reads. The table lists 200,000 to 250,000 distinct CDR3 sequences, around a fifth of them singletons. This clonotype was seen at least ten times. Its specificity is unknown. A further study also used this sample, focusing on T cells in Graves' hyperthyroidism and ophthalmopathy.

This specimen was peripheral blood mononuclear cells (PBMCs), taken at new diagnosis, from a patient treated with antithyroid drugs. The J gene is TRBJ2-7, the V gene TRBV6-2 or TRBV6-3; the match to TRBD2 covers 13 bases. The sequence derives from a woman in her twenties or thirties with Graves disease. CDR3 nucleotide sequence: TGTGCCAGCAGTGTGGGACTAGCGGGGTACGAGCAGTACTTC. Its protein is CASSVGLAGYEQYF.